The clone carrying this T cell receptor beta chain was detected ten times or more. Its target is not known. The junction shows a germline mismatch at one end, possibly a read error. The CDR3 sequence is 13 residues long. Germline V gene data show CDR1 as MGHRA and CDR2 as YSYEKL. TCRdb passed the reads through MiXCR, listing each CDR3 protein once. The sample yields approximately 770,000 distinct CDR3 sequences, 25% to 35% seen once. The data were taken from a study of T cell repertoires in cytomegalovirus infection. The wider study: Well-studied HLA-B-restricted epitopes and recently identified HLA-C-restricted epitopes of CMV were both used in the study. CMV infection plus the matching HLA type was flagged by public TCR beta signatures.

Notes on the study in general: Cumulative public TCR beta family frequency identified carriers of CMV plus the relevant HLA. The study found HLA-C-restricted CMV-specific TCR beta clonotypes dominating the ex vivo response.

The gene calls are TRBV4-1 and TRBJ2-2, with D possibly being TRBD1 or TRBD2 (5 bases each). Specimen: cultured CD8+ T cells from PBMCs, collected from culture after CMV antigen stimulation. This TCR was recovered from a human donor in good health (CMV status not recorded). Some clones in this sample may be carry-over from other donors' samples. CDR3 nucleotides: TGTGCCAGCAGCCCTGGGGGCACCGGGGAGCTGTTTTTT. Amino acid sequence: CASSPGGTGELFF.